These 3 T cell receptor beta chains came from one sample sequenced in a study of CD8 T cells in Susac syndrome. Random hexamers were used to reverse transcribe the RNA input (roughly 0.5 to 1 ug). TCRdb independently ran MiXCR on the immunoSEQ multiplex PCR reads; one entry per CDR3 protein. The sample has 150,000 or so distinct CDR3 sequences, under 95% seen once. The sample taken for sequencing was CD4+ T cells from PBMCs. The receptors were sampled from a human donor in good health.

This clonotype has a single count. The chain employs TRBV5-1 and TRBJ1-2; 8 bases agree with TRBD1. This CDR3 region has 13 residues. Germline V gene data show CDR1 as SGHRS and CDR2 as YFSETQ. V trimming: 3 bases; J trimming: 3 bases; junction bases outside the gene matches: 1. The CDR3 protein is CASSSDRDYGYTF. CDR3 in DNA: TGCGCCAGCAGCTCGGACAGGGACTATGGCTACACCTTC.

The chain is built from TRBV7-9 and TRBJ1-5; 11 bases are a match to TRBD1. Germline assignment: CDR1 SEHNR and CDR2 FQNEAQ (reference sequence). J lost 0 bases, V lost 5 bases, and 6 bases had no gene match. CDR3 size: 17 residues. The CDR3 DNA follows: TGTGCCAGCAGCCTCGGGACAGGGGGATATAGCAATCAGCCCCAGCATTTT. The encoded protein is CASSLGTGGYSNQPQHF.

The chain uses TRBV12-3 or TRBV12-4 and TRBJ2-3; D gene ambiguous. The CDR3 contains 15 residues. The V end lost 6 bases, the J end lost 2 bases, and 15 bases lay between the germline ends. CDR3 protein: CASSPRPFNTDTQYF. In nucleotides, the CDR3 is TGTGCCAGCAGCCCGCGACCATTTAACACAGATACGCAGTATTTT.